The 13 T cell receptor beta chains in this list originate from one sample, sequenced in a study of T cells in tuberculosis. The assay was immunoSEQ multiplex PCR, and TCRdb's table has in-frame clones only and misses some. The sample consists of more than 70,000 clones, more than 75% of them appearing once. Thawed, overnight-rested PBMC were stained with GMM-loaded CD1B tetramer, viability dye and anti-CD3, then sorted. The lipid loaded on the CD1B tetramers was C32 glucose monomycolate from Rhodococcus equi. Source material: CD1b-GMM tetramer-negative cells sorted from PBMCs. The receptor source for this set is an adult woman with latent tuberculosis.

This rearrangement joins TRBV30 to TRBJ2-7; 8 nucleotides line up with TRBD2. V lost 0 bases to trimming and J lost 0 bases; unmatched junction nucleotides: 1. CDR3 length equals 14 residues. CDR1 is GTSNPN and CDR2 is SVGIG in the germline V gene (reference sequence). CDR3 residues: CAWSVSGSSYEQYF. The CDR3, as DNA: TGTGCCTGGAGTGTAAGCGGGAGCTCCTACGAGCAGTACTTC.

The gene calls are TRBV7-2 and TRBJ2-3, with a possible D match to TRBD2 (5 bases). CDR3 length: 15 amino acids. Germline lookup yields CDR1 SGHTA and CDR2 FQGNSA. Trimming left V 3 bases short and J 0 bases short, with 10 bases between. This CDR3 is CASSFAGASTDTQYF. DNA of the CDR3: TGTGCCAGCAGCTTTGCGGGCGCCAGCACAGATACGCAGTATTTT. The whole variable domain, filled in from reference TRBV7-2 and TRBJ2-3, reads GAGVSQSPSNKVTEKGKDVELRCDPISGHTALYWYRQSLGQGLEFLIYFQGNSAPDKSGLPSDRFSAERTGGSVSTLTIQRTQQEDSAVYLCASSFAGASTDTQYFGPGTRLTVL.

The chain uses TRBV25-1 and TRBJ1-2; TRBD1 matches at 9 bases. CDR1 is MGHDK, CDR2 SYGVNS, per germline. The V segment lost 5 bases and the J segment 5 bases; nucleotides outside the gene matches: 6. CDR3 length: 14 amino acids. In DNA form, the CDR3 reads TGTGCCAGCAGTAAGACAGGGGGGTTGTATGGCTACACCTTC. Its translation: CASSKTGGLYGYTF.

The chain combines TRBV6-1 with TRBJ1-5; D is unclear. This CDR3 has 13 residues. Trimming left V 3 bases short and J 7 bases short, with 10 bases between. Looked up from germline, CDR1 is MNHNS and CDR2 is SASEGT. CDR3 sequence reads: CASSEGLGQPQHF. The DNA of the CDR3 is TGTGCCAGCAGTGAGGGTTTGGGCCAGCCCCAGCATTTT.

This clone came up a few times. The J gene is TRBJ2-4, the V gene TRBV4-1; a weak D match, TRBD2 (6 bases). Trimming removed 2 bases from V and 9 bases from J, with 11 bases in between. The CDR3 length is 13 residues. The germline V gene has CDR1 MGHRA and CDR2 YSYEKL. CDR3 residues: CASSQSVGLIQYF. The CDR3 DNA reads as TGCGCCAGCAGCCAAAGCGTGGGACTCATTCAGTACTTC.

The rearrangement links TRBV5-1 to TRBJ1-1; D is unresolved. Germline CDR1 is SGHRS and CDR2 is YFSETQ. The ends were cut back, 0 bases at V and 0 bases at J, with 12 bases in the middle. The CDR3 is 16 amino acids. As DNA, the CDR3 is TGCGCCAGCAGCTTGGACCCCATAGAGGTGAACACTGAAGCTTTCTTT. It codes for CASSLDPIEVNTEAFF.

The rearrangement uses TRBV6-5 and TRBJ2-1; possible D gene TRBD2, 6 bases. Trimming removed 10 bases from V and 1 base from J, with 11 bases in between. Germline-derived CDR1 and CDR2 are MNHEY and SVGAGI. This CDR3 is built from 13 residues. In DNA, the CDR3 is TGTGCCATCGGGGCGGGGTCCTACAATGAGCAGTTCTTC. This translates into CAIGAGSYNEQFF.

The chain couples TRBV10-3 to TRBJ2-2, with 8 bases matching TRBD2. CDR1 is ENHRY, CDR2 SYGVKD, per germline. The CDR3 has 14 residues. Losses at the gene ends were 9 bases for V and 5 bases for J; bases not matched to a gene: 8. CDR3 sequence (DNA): TGTGCCATAGGGGCCGGGAGGGATACCGGGGAGCTGTTTTTT. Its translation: CAIGAGRDTGELFF.

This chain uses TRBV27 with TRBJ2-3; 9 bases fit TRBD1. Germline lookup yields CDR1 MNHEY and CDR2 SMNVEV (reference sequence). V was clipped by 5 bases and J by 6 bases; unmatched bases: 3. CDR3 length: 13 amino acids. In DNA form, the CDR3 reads TGTGCCAGCAGTCCACAGGGGGCGGATACGCAGTATTTT. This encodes CASSPQGADTQYF.

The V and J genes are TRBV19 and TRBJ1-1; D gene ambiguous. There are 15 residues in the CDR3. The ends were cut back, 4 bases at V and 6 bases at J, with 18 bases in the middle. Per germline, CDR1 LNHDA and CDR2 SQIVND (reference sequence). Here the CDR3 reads CASSSLAGSWAEAFF. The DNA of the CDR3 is TGTGCCAGTAGTAGCCTCGCGGGGTCCTGGGCTGAAGCTTTCTTT.

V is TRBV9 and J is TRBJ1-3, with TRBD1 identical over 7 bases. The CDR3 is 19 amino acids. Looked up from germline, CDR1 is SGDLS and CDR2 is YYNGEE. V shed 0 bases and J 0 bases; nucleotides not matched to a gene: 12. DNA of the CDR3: TGTGCCAGCAGCGTAGGAGACGACAGGGATTATCGCTCTGGAAACACCATATATTTT. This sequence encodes CASSVGDDRDYRSGNTIYF.

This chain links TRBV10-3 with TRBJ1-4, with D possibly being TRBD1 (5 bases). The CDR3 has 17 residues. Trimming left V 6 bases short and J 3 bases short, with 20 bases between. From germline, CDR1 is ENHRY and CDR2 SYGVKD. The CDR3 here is CAISERSPGTANEKLFF. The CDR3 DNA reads TGTGCCATCAGCGAGAGAAGTCCCGGGACTGCTAATGAAAAACTGTTTTTT.

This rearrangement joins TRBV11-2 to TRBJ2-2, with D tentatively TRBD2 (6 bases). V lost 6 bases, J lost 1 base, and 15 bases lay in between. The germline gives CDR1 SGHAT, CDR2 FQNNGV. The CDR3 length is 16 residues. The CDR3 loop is CASSPVGTLNTGELFF. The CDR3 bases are TGTGCCAGCAGTCCAGTGGGGACTTTGAACACCGGGGAGCTGTTTTTT.